Listed here are 2 T cell receptor beta chains from one sample, sequenced in a study of monozygotic twins with inflammatory bowel disease. TCRdb re-called the 5' RACE reads and shows each CDR3 protein once, DNA omitted. Listed are 210,000 or so distinct CDR3 sequences; 6% to 9% falls within the top ten. Sequences were obtained from blood. These receptors were collected from a human donor with ulcerative colitis or Crohn's disease, or a healthy co-twin of an affected twin (not recorded which).

The V call is TRBV20-1, the J call TRBJ2-7; the D call of TRBD1 rests on TCRdb alone, since no DNA is present to check it. The CDR3 is 14 amino acids. Germline CDR1 reads DFQATT; CDR2 reads SNEGSKA (reference sequence). The CDR3 sequence: CSASLAGTTYEQYF.

The V call is TRBV5-1, the J call TRBJ1-2. CDR1 and CDR2 from the germline V gene are SGHRS and YFSETQ. The CDR3 extends over 14 amino acids. The CDR3 region is CASSPLQGRMGYTF.